These 15 T cell receptor beta chains came from one sample sequenced in a study of blood T cell repertoires in COVID-19. Profiled with immunoSEQ multiplex PCR; TCRdb holds only in-frame clones, not every one. The sample gives some 200,000 clones, 60% to 80% of which show up once; roughly 28% is in the top ten. Sequenced input: peripheral blood. The source of these receptors is a woman between 65 and 79 years old with acute or convalescent COVID-19.

This sequence joins TRBV6-5 and TRBJ2-5, with 10 bases lining up with TRBD2. CDR1 MNHEY and CDR2 SVGAGI come from the germline V gene. The CDR3 runs to 14 residues. The junction had 1 base not matched to a gene; V was cut back by 2 bases and J by 4 bases. The CDR3 bases are TGTGCCAGCAGTTACAGCGGGAGGGCAGAGACCCAGTACTTC. Translated, it gives CASSYSGRAETQYF.

This clone is a singleton in its sample. CDR3 bases: TGCAGCCCCACAAACGGGGTTAACACTGAAGCTTTCTTT. This gives the protein CSPTNGVNTEAFF. This chain joins TRBV29-1 and TRBJ1-1; D remains unclear. Germline values: CDR1 SQVTM, CDR2 ANQGSEA. This CDR3 has 13 amino acids. V was cut by 8 bases and J by 2 bases, with 15 bases left in between.

This clone was counted a few times. The V gene is TRBV5-4, the J gene TRBJ2-1; D is ambiguous. CDR3 length equals 15 residues. V lost 1 base and J lost 0, with 8 bases in between. Germline V CDR1 and CDR2: SGHNT, YYREEE (reference sequence). The CDR3 coding sequence is TGTGCCAGCAGCTTGACTCCGGGCTCCTACAATGAGCAGTTCTTC. It encodes CASSLTPGSYNEQFF.

CDR3 region: CASSIVARRDSPLHF. CDR3 coding DNA: TGTGCCAGTAGTATAGTGGCCAGGAGGGATTCACCCCTCCACTTT. This chain joins TRBV19 and TRBJ1-6; the D is unclear. Trimming shortened V by 1 base and J by 8 bases, and 12 bases separated the two germline ends. Per the germline V gene, CDR1 is LNHDA and CDR2 is SQIVND (reference sequence). This CDR3 has 15 amino acids.

The CDR3 nucleotides read TGTGCCAGCAATGGCGGGAGCTCCTACAATGAGCAGTTCTTC. Amino acid sequence: CASNGGSSYNEQFF. This chain joins TRBV7-9 and TRBJ2-1; 7 nucleotides line up with TRBD2. This CDR3 comprises 14 residues. Germline V gene data show CDR1 as SEHNR and CDR2 as FQNEAQ (reference sequence). Trimming removed 7 bases from V and 0 bases from J; junction bases left unmatched: 3.

V is TRBV6-5 and J is TRBJ2-7, with D maybe TRBD2 (6 bases). V shed 5 bases and J shed 6 bases, with 17 bases lying between them. Germline CDR1 reads MNHEY; CDR2 reads SVGAGI. The CDR3 loop spans 14 amino acids. Here the CDR3 reads CASSPIGLSGEQYF. CDR3 nucleotide sequence: TGTGCCAGCAGTCCCATCGGACTATCGGGCGAGCAGTACTTC.

CDR3 sequence: CASSSPGYREKLFF. CDR3 DNA: TGTGCCAGCAGTTCGCCAGGGTATCGGGAAAAACTGTTTTTT. The chain links TRBV27 to TRBJ1-4; D might be TRBD1 (5 bases). Trimming cost V 4 bases and J 8 bases, with 14 bases left between them. CDR3 length equals 14 residues. In germline, CDR1 is MNHEY, CDR2 SMNVEV (reference sequence).

The J gene is TRBJ2-5, the V gene TRBV7-3; maybe TRBD2 (5 bases). This CDR3 region has 15 residues. Germline CDR1 SGHTA, CDR2 FQGTGA. V lost 5 bases, J lost 5 bases, and 18 bases lay in between. The CDR3 nucleotides read TGTGCCAGCAGCCGCACGTCGGGGTCGGGGGAGACCCAGTACTTC. It codes for CASSRTSGSGETQYF.

V and J are TRBV29-1 and TRBJ2-2, with no clear D. Trimming shortened V by 6 bases and J by 5 bases, and 16 bases separated the two germline ends. The CDR3 consists of 14 residues. Germline V gene sequence: CDR1 SQVTM, CDR2 ANQGSEA. The CDR3 here is CSVELSTGTGELFF. Written as DNA, the CDR3 is TGCAGCGTGGAACTATCGACTGGTACCGGGGAGCTGTTTTTT.

This clone was recorded once. V is TRBV7-8 and J is TRBJ1-3; 9 bases line up with TRBD1. This CDR3 is 17 amino acids long. Germline CDR1 is SGHVS and CDR2 is FQNEAQ. Germline trimming cut 5 bases from V and 2 bases from J; bases unmatched to any gene: 10. DNA for the CDR3: TGTGCCAGCAGCCCCGACAGGGGGTCGTTCACTGGAAACACCATATATTTT. Amino acids: CASSPDRGSFTGNTIYF.

This rearrangement joins TRBV7-2 to TRBJ2-3, with 8 bases lining up with TRBD2. After removal of 6 bases from V and 1 base from J, the junction contained 0 bases not matched to a gene. This CDR3 has 13 amino acids. CDR1 is SGHTA, CDR2 FQGNSA, per germline. CDR3 in amino acids: CASRTSGTDTQYF. Written as DNA, the CDR3 is TGTGCCAGCAGGACTAGCGGCACAGATACGCAGTATTTT.

V usage is TRBV10-3 and J usage is TRBJ2-1, with 10 bases identical to TRBD2. The V gene end was trimmed by 4 bases and the J gene end by 7 bases; junction bases not matched to a gene: 4. The CDR3 spans 14 residues. Per germline, CDR1 ENHRY and CDR2 SYGVKD. As DNA, the CDR3 is TGTGCCATCAGTGCTAGCGGGAGTAGAAATGAGCAGTTCTTC. This encodes CAISASGSRNEQFF.

The chain links TRBV18 to TRBJ1-2; D ambiguous. Germline lookup yields CDR1 KGHSH and CDR2 LQKENI. V shed 2 bases and J shed 1 base, with 11 bases lying between them. The CDR3 totals 15 residues. This chain's CDR3 is CASSPTTRSNYGYTF. The CDR3 nucleotides read TGTGCCAGCTCACCAACAACGCGGAGTAACTATGGCTACACCTTC.

In this sample, this clone turned up a few times. This chain connects TRBV19 to TRBJ2-7; D might be TRBD2 (6 bases). V dropped 3 bases and J dropped 5 bases, with 32 bases sitting between them. Germline CDR1 is LNHDA and CDR2 is SQIVND (reference sequence). CDR3 length: 20 residues. Here the CDR3 DNA reads TGTGCCAGTAGTATTCCCTCCGGACTAATAGATGTCAAACTAGACGACGAGCAGTACTTC. Residues: CASSIPSGLIDVKLDDEQYF.

This clone was observed once. The chain has TRBV10-2 and TRBJ1-4; no definite D call. The ends were cut back, 4 bases at V and 6 bases at J, with 9 bases in the middle. CDR1 is WSHSY, CDR2 SAAADI, per germline. CDR3 length: 13 residues. In nucleotides, the CDR3 is TGCGCCAGCAGTGCAGGAAGGTATGAAAAACTGTTTTTT. It specifies CASSAGRYEKLFF.